A single sample gave rise to the 6 T cell receptor beta chains below, sequenced in a study of shared clonotypes between healthy human individuals. TCRdb keeps only in-frame clones here, not all; method: immunoSEQ multiplex PCR. The table has approximately 1.5 million clones, roughly 98.5% seen once. The specimen sequenced was naive CD4+ T cells sorted from blood. Noted subset: CD45RA+ positively selected. The receptors originated from a man younger than 40 in good health.

The J gene is TRBJ1-3, the V gene TRBV18; D call uncertain. This CDR3 spans 16 amino acids. V gave up 3 bases and J gave up 2 bases, with 14 bases separating them. Germline CDR1 KGHSH, CDR2 LQKENI. CDR3 bases: TGTGCCAGCTCACCTGGCCAATTGGGTGCTGGAAACACCATATATTTT. Protein: CASSPGQLGAGNTIYF.

The chain couples TRBV10-1 to TRBJ2-2; the match to TRBD1 covers 8 bases. This CDR3 is built from 14 residues. V lost 4 bases and J lost 5; bases outside the gene matches: 3. CDR1 is WNHNN and CDR2 is SYGVQD in the germline V gene (reference sequence). The DNA for the CDR3 is TGCGCCAGCAGTGTGACAGGGGTGACCGGGGAGCTGTTTTTT. Its protein product is CASSVTGVTGELFF.

The chain employs TRBV30 and TRBJ1-1; D is unresolved. The CDR3 is made up of 13 amino acids. Per the germline V gene, CDR1 is GTSNPN and CDR2 is SVGIG (reference sequence). The V and J ends lost 3 bases and 3 bases respectively, with 11 bases between them. This chain's CDR3 is CAWRHMQHTEAFF. CDR3 nucleotides: TGTGCCTGGAGACACATGCAGCACACTGAAGCTTTCTTT.

The chain recombines TRBV5-1 with TRBJ2-3, with 10 bases aligning to TRBD1. Looked up from germline, CDR1 is SGHRS and CDR2 is YFSETQ. V was pared by 4 bases and J by 5 bases, with 4 bases of the junction left unmatched. The CDR3 spans 14 residues. The CDR3 DNA sequence: TGCGCCAGCAGCCGGACAGGGGGAGAAGATACGCAGTATTTT. It translates to CASSRTGGEDTQYF.

V is TRBV11-2 and J is TRBJ2-1; D remains unclear. The V and J ends lost 2 bases and 6 bases respectively, with 14 bases between them. Germline V gene data show CDR1 as SGHAT and CDR2 as FQNNGV. The CDR3 is 15 amino acids. The CDR3, as DNA: TGTGCCAGCAGCTTACCCCGTGGTAGAGGCAATGAGCAGTTCTTC. Protein sequence: CASSLPRGRGNEQFF.

This chain connects TRBV6-1 to TRBJ2-7; 7 bases match TRBD1. After removal of 7 bases from V and 0 bases from J, the junction contained 3 bases not matched to a gene. Germline CDR1 is MNHNS and CDR2 is SASEGT. The CDR3 is 13 amino acids. CDR3 coding DNA: TGTGCCAGCAACAGGGGATCCTCCTACGAGCAGTACTTC. This translates into CASNRGSSYEQYF.